A selection of T cell receptor beta chains follows, all from one sample in a study of blood T cells in healthy people across ages. In TCRdb, the 5' RACE reads were re-called with MiXCR into one record per CDR3 protein. The table shows hundreds of thousands of distinct CDR3 sequences, with around half occurring only once. Sequencing was carried out using blood. These receptors came from a man older than 75 in good health. The CDR3 runs from the conserved cysteine through the conserved F or W. A D gene is named only where the DNA matches it firmly. Not all rows give a size; the values are once, few, many and, for expanded clones, a class.

J gene | V gene | clone size | D gene | CDR3 protein | CDR3 DNA
TRBJ1-6 | TRBV12-3/TRBV12-4 | . | . | CASSLKIASPLHF | TGTGCCAGCAGTTTAAAGATTGCGTCACCCCTCCACTTT
TRBJ1-4 | TRBV7-9 | few | . | CASTPTVNGKLFF | TGTGCCAGCACCCCCACCGTTAACGGAAAACTGTTTTTT
TRBJ2-4 | TRBV12-3/TRBV12-4 | many | . | CASSFGTAKNIQYF | TGTGCCAGCAGTTTTGGGACAGCCAAAAACATTCAGTACTTC
TRBJ2-5 | TRBV12-3/TRBV12-4 | . | . | CASSPGSGGGQETQYF | TGTGCCAGCAGTCCCGGGTCCGGAGGGGGACAAGAGACCCAGTACTTC
TRBJ2-2 | TRBV5-1 | few | TRBD2 | CASSLTSGRAGGELFF | TGCGCCAGCAGCCTGACTAGCGGGAGGGCCGGCGGGGAGCTGTTTTTT
TRBJ2-1 | TRBV5-1 | few | TRBD2 | CASSLPSGFNEQFF | TGCGCCAGCAGCTTGCCTAGCGGTTTCAATGAGCAGTTCTTC
TRBJ1-2 | TRBV10-3 | few | . | CAISESRSGRAGGYTF | TGTGCCATCAGTGAGTCTCGCAGTGGAAGGGCGGGAGGCTACACCTTC
TRBJ2-5 | TRBV6-1 | . | . | CASSDVIESQETQYF | TGTGCCAGCAGTGATGTAATCGAGAGCCAAGAGACCCAGTACTTC
TRBJ2-7 | TRBV4-1 | . | . | CASSQDRQDITYEQYF | TGCGCCAGCAGCCAAGATAGGCAGGATATAACCTACGAGCAGTACTTC
TRBJ2-3 | TRBV7-6 | . | . | CASSLIIVDTQYF | TGTGCCAGCAGCTTAATCATTGTAGATACGCAGTATTTT
TRBJ1-2 | TRBV29-1 | . | TRBD1 | CSVEEGQDVNYGYTF | TGCAGCGTTGAAGAAGGACAGGACGTTAACTATGGCTACACCTTC
TRBJ2-3 | TRBV5-1 | . | TRBD2 | CASSPFGGRTDTQYF | TGCGCCAGCAGCCCATTCGGCGGGAGGACAGATACGCAGTATTTT
TRBJ2-3 | TRBV7-3 | . | . | CASSLIYGDTQYF | TGTGCCAGCAGCTTAATCTACGGGGATACGCAGTATTTT
TRBJ2-7 | TRBV28 | . | . | CASSSRPGGEQYF | TGTGCCAGCAGTTCCCGTCCCGGTGGCGAGCAGTACTTC
TRBJ2-7 | TRBV9 | many | . | CASSVTTGAYEQYF | TGTGCCAGCAGCGTCACGACAGGAGCCTACGAGCAGTACTTC
TRBJ2-7 | TRBV7-2 | . | TRBD2 | CASHSSGASGYNEQYF | TGTGCCAGCCACTCCTCCGGGGCTAGCGGGTACAATGAGCAGTACTTC
TRBJ1-4 | TRBV9 | . | TRBD1 | CASSSWDRLGEKLFF | TGTGCCAGCAGCAGTTGGGACAGGCTCGGAGAAAAACTGTTTTTT
TRBJ2-3 | TRBV20-1 | few | TRBD2 | CSASGLAGGADTQYF | TGCAGTGCTAGCGGACTAGCGGGAGGAGCGGATACGCAGTATTTT
TRBJ1-1 | TRBV27 | . | . | CASSLFGGAEAFF | TGTGCCAGCAGTTTATTCGGGGGAGCTGAAGCTTTCTTT
TRBJ1-1 | TRBV7-2 | . | . | CASSLEPSSEAFF | TGTGCCAGCAGCTTGGAACCGAGCTCTGAAGCTTTCTTT
TRBJ2-7 | TRBV4-1 | . | . | CASSQVQEGGFTYEQYF | TGCGCCAGCAGCCAAGTTCAAGAAGGGGGTTTCACCTACGAGCAGTACTTC
TRBJ2-7 | TRBV12-3/TRBV12-4 | many | TRBD2 | CASSLGPSGRAFYEQYF | TGTGCCAGCAGTTTAGGCCCTAGCGGGAGGGCCTTCTACGAGCAGTACTTC
TRBJ2-1 | TRBV7-2 | . | TRBD2 | CASTRGASGRETQFF | TGTGCCAGCACCAGAGGGGCTAGCGGGAGGGAGACCCAGTTCTTC
TRBJ2-3 | TRBV5-1 | . | . | CASRLGTGFGADTQYF | TGCGCCAGCCGACTCGGGACTGGTTTCGGGGCAGATACGCAGTATTTT
TRBJ2-1 | TRBV7-9 | . | . | CASRTDGASSYNEQFF | TGTGCCAGCAGAACGGACGGGGCATCGTCCTACAATGAGCAGTTCTTC
TRBJ1-1 | TRBV12-3/TRBV12-4 | . | . | CASSPLDFKGDNTEAFF | TGTGCCAGCAGCCCTCTAGATTTCAAAGGCGACAACACTGAAGCTTTCTTT
TRBJ2-3 | TRBV6-2/TRBV6-3 | . | TRBD2 | CASSHLGRAGVTDTQYF | TGTGCCAGCAGTCACCTCGGTCGAGCGGGAGTCACAGATACGCAGTATTTT
TRBJ2-2 | TRBV10-3 | . | . | CAISESSNSGELFF | TGTGCCATCAGTGAGTCCAGCAACTCCGGGGAGCTGTTTTTT
TRBJ2-1 | TRBV7-2 | few | TRBD1 | CASSFAPGTGVRLARYNEQFF | TGTGCCAGCAGCTTTGCTCCCGGGACAGGGGTTCGTCTAGCTAGGTACAATGAGCAGTTCTTC
TRBJ2-7 | TRBV6-6 | . | TRBD1 | CASRRQGDSSYEQYF | TGTGCCAGCAGGAGACAGGGGGATAGCTCCTACGAGCAGTACTTC
TRBJ2-3 | TRBV4-2 | many | TRBD1 | CASTSDRATYTQYF | TGTGCCAGCACCTCGGACAGGGCCACATATACGCAGTATTTT
TRBJ2-1 | TRBV6-2/TRBV6-3 | few | TRBD1 | CASSPVKGAYDEQFF | TGTGCCAGCAGTCCCGTGAAGGGGGCGTACGATGAGCAGTTCTTC
TRBJ2-1 | TRBV24-1 | . | TRBD2 | CATNPGTSGWNEQFF | TGTGCCACCAATCCCGGGACTAGCGGGTGGAATGAGCAGTTCTTC
TRBJ2-1 | TRBV10-3 | . | . | CAISEGRGQFF | TGTGCCATCAGTGAGGGGAGAGGGCAGTTCTTC
TRBJ1-2 | TRBV7-9 | . | TRBD1 | CASSPDRVPSYGYTF | TGTGCCAGCAGCCCAGACAGGGTCCCCAGCTATGGCTACACCTTC
TRBJ1-4 | TRBV6-6 | . | . | CASNDRGGLNEKLFF | TGTGCCAGCAACGACCGGGGGGGATTAAATGAAAAACTGTTTTTT
TRBJ2-1 | TRBV10-3 | once | TRBD2 | CAISGAGAYNEQFF | TGTGCCATCAGTGGAGCGGGGGCCTACAATGAGCAGTTCTTC
TRBJ2-7 | TRBV11-1 | . | . | CASSLGDRRSYEQYF | TGTGCCAGCAGCTTAGGGGACCGACGCTCCTACGAGCAGTACTTC
TRBJ1-2 | TRBV30 | few | . | CAWSVHREDGYTF | TGTGCCTGGAGTGTACACAGGGAAGATGGCTACACCTTC
TRBJ2-1 | TRBV12-3/TRBV12-4 | few | TRBD2 | CASSWTSGSIYNEQFF | TGTGCCAGCAGTTGGACTAGCGGCTCGATATACAATGAGCAGTTCTTC
TRBJ2-5 | TRBV28 | . | . | CASSLLGEAQETQYF | TGTGCCAGCAGTTTATTGGGGGAGGCGCAAGAGACCCAGTACTTC
TRBJ2-3 | TRBV11-3 | many | . | CASSYGSASTDTQYF | TGTGCCAGCAGCTATGGATCCGCTAGCACAGATACGCAGTATTTT
TRBJ2-3 | TRBV18 | . | TRBD1 | CASSPGQGRDTQYF | TGTGCCAGCTCACCGGGACAGGGGAGAGATACGCAGTATTTT
TRBJ2-7 | TRBV6-6 | few | TRBD2 | CASSYLGTSSHEQYF | TGTGCCAGCAGTTACTTAGGGACTAGCAGCCACGAGCAGTACTTC
TRBJ2-1 | TRBV14 | few | TRBD2 | CASSRAGGSSYNEQFF | TGTGCCAGCAGCAGAGCGGGAGGGAGCTCCTACAATGAGCAGTTCTTC
TRBJ2-3 | TRBV7-8 | many | . | CASSLSPVSTDTQYF | TGTGCCAGCAGCTTATCTCCGGTTAGCACAGATACGCAGTATTTT
TRBJ2-2 | TRBV7-8 | once | . | CTSSLGRSGNTGELFF | TGTACCAGCAGCTTAGGGCGGAGCGGCAACACCGGGGAGCTGTTTTTT
TRBJ1-5 | TRBV15 | few | TRBD1 | CATSRGRQGNLQPQHF | TGTGCCACCAGCAGAGGCAGACAGGGAAATCTTCAGCCCCAGCATTTT
TRBJ2-5 | TRBV21-1 | once | . | CASSKGTPLTGQETQYF | TGTGCCAGCAGCAAAGGGACCCCTCTTACAGGACAAGAGACCCAGTACTTC